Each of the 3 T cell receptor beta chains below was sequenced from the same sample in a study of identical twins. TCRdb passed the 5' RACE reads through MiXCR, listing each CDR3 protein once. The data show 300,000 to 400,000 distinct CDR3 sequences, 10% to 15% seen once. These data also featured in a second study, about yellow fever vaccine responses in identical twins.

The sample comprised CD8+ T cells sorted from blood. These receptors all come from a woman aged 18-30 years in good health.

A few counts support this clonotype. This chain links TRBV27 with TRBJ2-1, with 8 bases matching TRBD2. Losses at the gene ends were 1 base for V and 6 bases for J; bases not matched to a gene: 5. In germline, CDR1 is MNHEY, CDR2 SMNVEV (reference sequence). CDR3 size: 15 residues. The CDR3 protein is CASSLYGGRINEQFF. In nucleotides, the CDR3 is TGTGCCAGCAGTTTATACGGCGGGAGGATCAATGAGCAGTTCTTC.

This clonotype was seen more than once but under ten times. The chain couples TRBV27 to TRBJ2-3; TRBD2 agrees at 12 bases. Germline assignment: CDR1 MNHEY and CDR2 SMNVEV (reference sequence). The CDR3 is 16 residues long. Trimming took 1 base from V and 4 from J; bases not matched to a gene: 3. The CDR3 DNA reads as TGTGCCAGCAGTTTATTTCCTAGCGGGGGGGCAGATACGCAGTATTTT. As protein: CASSLFPSGGADTQYF.

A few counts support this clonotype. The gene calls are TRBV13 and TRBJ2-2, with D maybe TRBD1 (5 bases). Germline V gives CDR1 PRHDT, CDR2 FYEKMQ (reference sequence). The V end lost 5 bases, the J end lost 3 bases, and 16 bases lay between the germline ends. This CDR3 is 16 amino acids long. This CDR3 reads CASSGKGQGDTGELFF. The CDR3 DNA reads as TGTGCCAGCAGCGGCAAAGGGCAGGGCGACACCGGGGAGCTGTTTTTT.